These 30 T cell receptor beta chains originate from one sample sequenced in a study of blood T cell repertoires in COVID-19. Profiled with immunoSEQ multiplex PCR; TCRdb holds only in-frame clones, not every one. The table has about 140,000 clones, approximately 80% seen once. Sequencing input: peripheral blood. Source of these receptors: a human donor in a cohort sampled during active COVID-19.

The J gene is TRBJ2-7, the V gene TRBV15, with D uncertain. Germline V gene lookup returns CDR1 LNHNV and CDR2 YYDKDF (reference sequence). The CDR3 is made up of 15 amino acids. The germline V and J ends were trimmed by 0 bases and 3 bases, with 12 bases remaining between them. The CDR3 here is CATSREGSSSYEQYF. The CDR3 region has the DNA TGTGCCACCAGCAGAGAGGGCAGCTCGAGCTACGAGCAGTACTTC. The full variable domain, in which reference TRBV15 and TRBJ2-7 provide the parts outside the CDR3, is DAMVIQNPRYQVTQFGKPVTLSCSQTLNHNVMYWYQQKSSQAPKLLFHYYDKDFNNEADTPDNFQSRRPNTSFCFLDIRSPGLGDTAMYLCATSREGSSSYEQYFGPGTRLTVT.

V is TRBV19 and J is TRBJ1-4; possible D gene TRBD1, 6 bases. The germline CDR1 and CDR2 sequences are LNHDA and SQIVND (reference sequence). V shed 3 bases and J shed 7 bases, with 12 bases lying between them. The CDR3 loop spans 14 amino acids. CDR3 amino acids: CASSMGHLGEKLFF. The CDR3 DNA is TGTGCCAGTAGTATGGGACACCTTGGTGAAAAACTGTTTTTT.

V usage is TRBV4-1 and J usage is TRBJ2-7; TRBD1 matches 11 bases. The length of the CDR3 is 17 residues. The germline gives CDR1 MGHRA, CDR2 YSYEKL. V dropped 2 bases and J dropped 1; count of bases not matched to a gene: 7. The CDR3 DNA reads as TGCGCCAGCAGCCAATCCTCGGGACAGGGGGGATCCTACGAGCAGTACTTC. Translating gives CASSQSSGQGGSYEQYF.

The chain is built from TRBV5-5 and TRBJ1-5; TRBD1 is a possible D gene (6 bases). The germline V gene has CDR1 SGHKS and CDR2 YYEKEE (reference sequence). The CDR3 totals 16 residues. V lost 1 base and J 5 bases, leaving 16 bases between the germline ends. CDR3 protein: CASSLTWAGTYQPQHF. CDR3 DNA: TGTGCCAGCAGCTTGACGTGGGCAGGGACATATCAGCCCCAGCATTTT.

This rearrangement joins TRBV28 to TRBJ2-7, with unresolved D. V was pared by 8 bases and J by 2 bases, with 13 bases between. The CDR3 totals 13 residues. Germline V gene data show CDR1 as MDHEN and CDR2 as SYDVKM. DNA for the CDR3: TGTGCCAGCTTTACCACTACTACCTACGAGCAGTACTTC. Its protein product is CASFTTTTYEQYF.

The V gene is TRBV19, the J gene TRBJ2-5, with 7 bases identical to TRBD1. J gave up 5 bases and V 6 bases, and 12 bases lay outside the gene matches. The CDR3 totals 15 residues. From germline, CDR1 is LNHDA and CDR2 SQIVND (reference sequence). The chain's CDR3 is CASRLIGGARETQYF. CDR3 bases: TGTGCCAGTAGGTTGATAGGGGGCGCGAGGGAGACCCAGTACTTC.

The chain joins TRBV9 to TRBJ2-7; 10 bases match TRBD1. CDR1 and CDR2 (germline): SGDLS, YYNGEE. CDR3 size: 15 residues. J was trimmed by 2 bases and V by 4 bases; bases with no gene match: 6. CDR3 in amino acids: CASSLRDRGTYEQYF. As DNA, the CDR3 is TGTGCCAGCAGCCTCCGGGACAGGGGCACCTACGAGCAGTACTTC.

The genes are TRBV9 and TRBJ2-1, with TRBD2 matching over 14 bases. CDR1 is SGDLS and CDR2 is YYNGEE in the germline V gene. CDR3 size: 17 residues. Losses at the gene ends were 2 bases for V and 3 bases for J; bases not matched to a gene: 4. The CDR3 DNA reads as TGTGCCAGCAGCGTGGGGACTAGCGGGAGATACTACAATGAGCAGTTCTTC. It specifies CASSVGTSGRYYNEQFF.

V gene TRBV6-5 combines with J gene TRBJ2-5, with D maybe TRBD2 (6 bases). CDR1 is MNHEY and CDR2 is SVGAGI in the germline V gene. This CDR3 has 16 residues. V was shortened by 0 bases and J by 3 bases, with 14 bases between the two germline ends. The CDR3 protein is CASSYSTGVVEETQYF. DNA of the CDR3: TGTGCCAGCAGTTACTCGACGGGGGTTGTGGAAGAGACCCAGTACTTC.

The chain is built from TRBV5-1 and TRBJ1-4, with D maybe TRBD1 (6 bases). The V and J ends lost 0 bases and 2 bases respectively, with 17 bases between them. In germline, CDR1 is SGHRS, CDR2 YFSETQ. The CDR3 length is 18 residues. The CDR3 bases are TGCGCCAGCAGCTTGGCCGGGCCAGGGGCCTGGACTAATGAAAAACTGTTTTTT. Its translation: CASSLAGPGAWTNEKLFF.

CDR3 in amino acids: CASSYPDRGLSTDTQYF. The CDR3 DNA reads TGTGCCAGCAGTTACCCCGACAGGGGCCTTAGCACAGATACGCAGTATTTT. This chain connects TRBV6-2 or TRBV6-3 to TRBJ2-3, with 8 bases identical to TRBD1. This CDR3 spans 17 amino acids. Germline values: CDR1 MNHEY, CDR2 SVGEGT. Losses at the gene ends were 2 bases for V and 0 bases for J; bases not matched to a gene: 7.

V and J are TRBV29-1 and TRBJ1-1; 9 nucleotides match TRBD1. CDR3 length equals 12 residues. The J segment lost 4 bases and the V segment lost 4 bases, leaving 1 base of the junction unmatched. The germline gives CDR1 SQVTM, CDR2 ANQGSEA. The CDR3 sequence: CSVGQGVTEAFF. The CDR3 nucleotides are TGCAGCGTTGGACAGGGGGTCACTGAAGCTTTCTTT.

The rearrangement uses TRBV19 and TRBJ2-3; 7 positions agree with TRBD1. This CDR3 has 16 amino acids. J gave up 0 bases and V 6 bases, and 9 bases lay outside the gene matches. Germline CDR1 and CDR2: LNHDA and SQIVND (reference sequence). The CDR3 sequence: CASSGQVQRSTDTQYF. The CDR3 coding sequence is TGTGCCAGTAGCGGACAGGTCCAGAGAAGCACAGATACGCAGTATTTT.

The V and J genes are TRBV2 and TRBJ2-7; TRBD2 agrees at 15 bases. The germline V gene has CDR1 SNHLY and CDR2 FYNNEI. V shed 6 bases and J 6 bases; nucleotides not matched to a gene: 3. The CDR3 is 14 amino acids. Here the CDR3 DNA reads TGTGCCAGCAGATCGGGACTAGCGGGAGGCGAGCAGTACTTC. Amino acid sequence: CASRSGLAGGEQYF.

V usage is TRBV28 and J usage is TRBJ1-5, with 9 bases identical to TRBD1. J lost 2 bases, V lost 6 bases, and 8 bases had no gene match. Germline loops: CDR1 MDHEN, CDR2 SYDVKM. The CDR3 is 16 residues long. CDR3 DNA sequence: TGTGCCAGCAGAAACACCAGGGACAGGGGCAATCAGCCCCAGCATTTT. The encoded protein is CASRNTRDRGNQPQHF.

The sample holds many counts of this clone. This chain uses TRBV6-5 with TRBJ2-7; tentatively, D is TRBD1 (6 bases). Trimming cost V 6 bases and J 7 bases, with 22 bases left between them. The V gene's germline CDR1 is MNHEY and CDR2 SVGAGI. The CDR3 totals 15 residues. CDR3 loop: CASSSEQGSPREQYF. The DNA for the CDR3 is TGTGCCAGCAGCTCCGAACAGGGATCTCCTCGGGAGCAGTACTTC.

The CDR3 coding sequence is TGTGCCAGCAGCCATGAGCGACAGGGCAGCTACAATGAGCAGTTCTTC. It specifies CASSHERQGSYNEQFF. The chain employs TRBV14 and TRBJ2-1, with TRBD1 matching over 7 bases. The V gene end was trimmed by 3 bases and the J gene end by 3 bases; junction bases not matched to a gene: 8. From germline, CDR1 is SGHDN and CDR2 FVKESK. CDR3 length: 16 residues.

The table lists this clone with a few counts. V is TRBV5-1 and J is TRBJ1-4; 11 bases map to TRBD1. The CDR3 covers 13 residues. Germline V gene lookup returns CDR1 SGHRS and CDR2 YFSETQ. V lost 7 bases to trimming and J lost 7 bases; unmatched junction nucleotides: 3. The CDR3 spells CASGTGGSEKLFF. CDR3 DNA: TGCGCCAGCGGGACAGGGGGGTCTGAAAAACTGTTTTTT.

The rearrangement links TRBV7-9 to TRBJ2-4, with a possible D match to TRBD1 (6 bases). The CDR3 spans 16 residues. The V end lost 5 bases, the J end lost 1 base, and 15 bases lay between the germline ends. Looked up from germline, CDR1 is SEHNR and CDR2 is FQNEAQ (reference sequence). CDR3: CASSPLDSTAKNIQYF. In DNA form, the CDR3 reads TGTGCCAGCAGCCCACTGGACAGTACTGCCAAAAACATTCAGTACTTC. Looking up the rest from reference TRBV7-9 and TRBJ2-4 gives the full variable domain: DTGVSQNPRHKITKRGQNVTFRCDPISEHNRLYWYRQTLGQGPEFLTYFQNEAQLEKSRLLSDRFSAERPKGSFSTLEIQRTEQGDSAMYLCASSPLDSTAKNIQYFGAGTRLSVL.

The rearrangement uses TRBV28 and TRBJ1-2, with a weak D call TRBD1 (5 bases). V lost 3 bases and J 8 bases, leaving 10 bases between the germline ends. CDR3 length: 12 residues. CDR1 and CDR2 (germline): MDHEN, SYDVKM. CDR3 DNA sequence: TGTGCCAGCAGTTTTCGGGGGGGAGGCTACACCTTC. Protein sequence: CASSFRGGGYTF.

The rearrangement joins TRBV29-1 to TRBJ2-2; 11 bases align to TRBD2. V was clipped by 3 bases and J by 0 bases; unmatched bases: 0. The CDR3 covers 15 residues. Germline-derived CDR1 and CDR2 are SQVTM and ANQGSEA. CDR3 residues: CSVDSGRANTGELFF. CDR3 coding DNA: TGCAGCGTTGATAGCGGGAGGGCGAACACCGGGGAGCTGTTTTTT.

This rearrangement joins TRBV27 to TRBJ1-3; D might be TRBD1 (6 bases). This CDR3 spans 15 amino acids. Trimming took off 6 bases at V and 0 bases at J, with 12 bases between the two ends. CDR1 and CDR2 from the germline V gene are MNHEY and SMNVEV (reference sequence). The CDR3 loop is CASRAQTGSGNTIYF. Written as DNA, the CDR3 is TGTGCCAGCAGAGCCCAGACAGGCTCTGGAAACACCATATATTTT.

This sequence joins TRBV7-9 and TRBJ2-3, with TRBD2 identical over 11 bases. CDR1 is SEHNR and CDR2 is FQNEAQ in the germline V gene (reference sequence). The CDR3 is made up of 16 amino acids. Trimming removed 4 bases from V and 3 bases from J; junction bases left unmatched: 6. The CDR3 DNA reads TGTGCCAGCAGCTCCGGGAGACTAGCGGGGACAGATACGCAGTATTTT. As protein: CASSSGRLAGTDTQYF.

This chain links TRBV4-1 with TRBJ2-1; D might be TRBD2 (6 bases). The CDR3 length is 19 residues. Trimming cost V 4 bases and J 0 bases, with 22 bases left between them. CDR1 and CDR2 (germline): MGHRA, YSYEKL. As DNA, the CDR3 is TGCGCCAGCAGCCCACTGAAGGTCCTAGCGCAAGGCTCCTACAATGAGCAGTTCTTC. This translates into CASSPLKVLAQGSYNEQFF.

The chain couples TRBV18 to TRBJ1-1, with D perhaps TRBD1 (5 bases). Per germline, CDR1 KGHSH and CDR2 LQKENI. The CDR3 loop spans 15 amino acids. The V gene lost 0 bases and the J gene lost 2 bases, with 10 bases spanning the gap. CDR3 protein: CASSPPNRHNTEAFF. The CDR3 DNA follows: TGTGCCAGCTCACCACCTAACAGGCATAACACTGAAGCTTTCTTT.

This chain joins TRBV6-1 and TRBJ1-5; D is perhaps TRBD1 (5 bases). CDR1 is MNHNS, CDR2 SASEGT, per germline. With 2 bases removed from V and 3 bases from J, the gap between germline ends came to 8 bases. This CDR3 is 14 amino acids long. Written as DNA, the CDR3 is TGTGCCAGCAGTGAACATGGGGCCAATCAGCCCCAGCATTTT. Translation: CASSEHGANQPQHF.

V and J are TRBV28 and TRBJ1-2; a weak D match, TRBD1 (5 bases). There are 16 residues in the CDR3. Germline CDR1 and CDR2: MDHEN and SYDVKM. V lost 7 bases and J 4 bases, leaving 22 bases between the germline ends. The CDR3 loop reads CASINPGGDSFYGYTF. The CDR3 nucleotides read TGTGCCAGCATCAATCCCGGGGGAGACTCCTTCTATGGCTACACCTTC.

The J gene is TRBJ2-7, the V gene TRBV4-1; 13 bases are shared with TRBD2. Germline CDR1 MGHRA, CDR2 YSYEKL. Trimming cost V 1 base and J 0 bases; bases outside gene matches: 9. This CDR3 contains 19 residues. The CDR3 reads CASSQGPGLAGSISYEQYF. The CDR3 bases are TGCGCCAGCAGCCAAGGACCGGGACTAGCGGGATCAATCTCCTACGAGCAGTACTTC.

The genes are TRBV5-4 and TRBJ2-7, with 8 bases that match TRBD2. Germline CDR1 reads SGHNT; CDR2 reads YYREEE (reference sequence). This CDR3 comprises 14 residues. J was trimmed by 5 bases and V by 0 bases; bases with no gene match: 4. The CDR3 loop reads CASSLVSGSHEQYF. CDR3 nucleotide sequence: TGTGCCAGCAGCTTGGTGAGCGGGAGCCACGAGCAGTACTTC.

The chain has TRBV11-1 and TRBJ2-7; 8 bases match TRBD2. With V trimmed by 5 bases and J by 3 bases, 3 bases remained unmatched. The CDR3 runs to 13 residues. In germline, CDR1 is SGHAT, CDR2 FQDESV (reference sequence). The CDR3 is CASSSGSGYEQYF. CDR3 sequence (DNA): TGTGCCAGCAGCAGCGGGAGTGGCTACGAGCAGTACTTC.